This T cell receptor beta chain was sequenced for a study of identical twins. V lost 7 bases and J lost 8, with 14 bases in between. The germline V gene encodes CDR1 SQVTM and CDR2 ANQGSEA. This CDR3 is built from 12 residues. TCRdb fed the 5' RACE reads into MiXCR, producing one record per CDR3 protein. The repertoire has about 280,000 distinct CDR3 sequences, approximately 8.5% of them found once; the top ten carry around 2.1%. For this clonotype: What it binds is not known.

Study findings and constraints: Models predicted too little out-of-frame TCR alpha sharing in monozygotic twins. Out-of-frame alpha sequences shared by twins were enriched for low generation probability. There is a chance that invariant MAIT and iNKT cells partially muddied zero-insertion analyses.

These data are also associated with another study on yellow fever vaccine responses in identical twins.

The chain recombines TRBV29-1 with TRBJ1-4; possibly TRBD1 for D (6 bases). What was sequenced was memory (CD45RO+) T cells sorted from blood. This TCR was recovered from a woman aged 18 to 35 in good health. The chain's CDR3 is CSAKWTAEKLFF. DNA of the CDR3: TGCAGCGCTAAGTGGACAGCAGAAAAACTGTTTTTT.